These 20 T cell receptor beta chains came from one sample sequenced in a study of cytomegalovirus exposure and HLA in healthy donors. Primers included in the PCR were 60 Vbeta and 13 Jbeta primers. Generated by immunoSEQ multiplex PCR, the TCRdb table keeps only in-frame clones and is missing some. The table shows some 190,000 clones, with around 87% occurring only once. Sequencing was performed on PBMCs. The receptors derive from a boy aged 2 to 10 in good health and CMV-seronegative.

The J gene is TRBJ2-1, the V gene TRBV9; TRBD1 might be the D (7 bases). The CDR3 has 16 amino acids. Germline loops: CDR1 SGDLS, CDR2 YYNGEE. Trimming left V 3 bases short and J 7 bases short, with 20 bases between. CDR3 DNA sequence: TGTGCCAGCAGCGCCCAGGGGGGTCTAGCAGTGAATGAGCAGTTCTTC. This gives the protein CASSAQGGLAVNEQFF.

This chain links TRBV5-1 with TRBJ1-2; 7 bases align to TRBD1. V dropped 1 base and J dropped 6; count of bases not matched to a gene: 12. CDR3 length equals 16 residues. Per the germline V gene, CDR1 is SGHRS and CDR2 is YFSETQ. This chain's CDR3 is CASSLRNRGKDDGYTF. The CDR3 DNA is TGCGCCAGCAGCTTGAGGAACAGGGGAAAAGATGATGGCTACACCTTC.

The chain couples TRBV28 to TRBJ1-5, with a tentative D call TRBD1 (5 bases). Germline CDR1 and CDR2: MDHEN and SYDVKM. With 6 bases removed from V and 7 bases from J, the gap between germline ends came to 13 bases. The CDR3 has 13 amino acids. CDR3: CASSPSGGQPQHF. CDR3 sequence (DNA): TGTGCCAGCAGCCCCTCGGGGGGACAGCCCCAGCATTTT.

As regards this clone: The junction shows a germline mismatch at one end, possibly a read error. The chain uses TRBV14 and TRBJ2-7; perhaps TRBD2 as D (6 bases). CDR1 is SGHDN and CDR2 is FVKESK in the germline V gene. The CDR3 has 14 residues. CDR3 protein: CAGSRDWPSYEQYF. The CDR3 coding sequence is TGTGCCGGCAGCCGGGACTGGCCCTCCTACGAGCAGTACTTC.

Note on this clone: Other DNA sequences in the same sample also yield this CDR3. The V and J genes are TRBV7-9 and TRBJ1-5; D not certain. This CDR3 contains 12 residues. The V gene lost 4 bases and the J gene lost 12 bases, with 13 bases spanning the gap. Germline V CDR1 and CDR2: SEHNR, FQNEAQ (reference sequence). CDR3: CASSSPPEDQHF. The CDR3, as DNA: TGTGCCAGCAGCTCCCCCCCGGAGGACCAGCATTTT. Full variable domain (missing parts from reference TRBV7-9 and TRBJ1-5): DTGVSQNPRHKITKRGQNVTFRCDPISEHNRLYWYRQTLGQGPEFLTYFQNEAQLEKSRLLSDRFSAERPKGSFSTLEIQRTEQGDSAMYLCASSSPPEDQHFGDGTRLSIL.

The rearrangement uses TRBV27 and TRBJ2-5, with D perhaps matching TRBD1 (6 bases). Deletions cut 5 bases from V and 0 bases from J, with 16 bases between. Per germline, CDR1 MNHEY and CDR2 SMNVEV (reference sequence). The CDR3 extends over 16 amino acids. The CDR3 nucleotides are TGTGCCAGCAGTCCATCCCAGGGGATCTACCAAGAGACCCAGTACTTC. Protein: CASSPSQGIYQETQYF.

CDR3: CASSVGAGGKNIQYF. As DNA, the CDR3 is TGTGCCAGCAGCGTAGGAGCAGGGGGTAAAAACATTCAGTACTTC. The rearrangement joins TRBV9 to TRBJ2-4, with 7 bases aligning to TRBD1. Losses at the gene ends were 0 bases for V and 4 bases for J; bases not matched to a gene: 4. Germline CDR1 is SGDLS and CDR2 is YYNGEE. The CDR3 loop spans 15 amino acids.

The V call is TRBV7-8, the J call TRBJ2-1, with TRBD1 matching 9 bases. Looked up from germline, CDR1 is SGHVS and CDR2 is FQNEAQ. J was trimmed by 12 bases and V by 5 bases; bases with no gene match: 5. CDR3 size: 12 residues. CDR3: CASSPLTGGQFF. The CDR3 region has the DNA TGTGCCAGCAGCCCATTGACAGGGGGGCAGTTCTTC. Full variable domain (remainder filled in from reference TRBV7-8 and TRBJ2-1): GAGVSQSPRYKVAKRGQDVALRCDPISGHVSLFWYQQALGQGPEFLTYFQNEAQLDKSGLPSDRFFAERPEGSVSTLKIQRTQQEDSAVYLCASSPLTGGQFFGPGTRLTVL.

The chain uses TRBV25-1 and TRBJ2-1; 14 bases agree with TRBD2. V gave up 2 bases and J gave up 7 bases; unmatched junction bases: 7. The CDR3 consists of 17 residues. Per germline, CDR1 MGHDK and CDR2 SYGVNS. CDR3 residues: CASSEGSTSGGENEQFF. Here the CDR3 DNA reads TGTGCCAGCAGTGAAGGCTCGACTAGCGGGGGGGAAAATGAGCAGTTCTTC.

The chain's CDR3 is CASSLVANTEAFF. The CDR3 bases are TGCGCCAGCAGCTTGGTGGCGAACACTGAAGCTTTCTTT. The chain couples TRBV5-1 to TRBJ1-1; D is unresolved. The CDR3 runs 13 residues. Per germline, CDR1 SGHRS and CDR2 YFSETQ. The V and J ends lost 0 bases and 1 base respectively, with 4 bases between them. The whole variable domain, filled in from reference TRBV5-1 and TRBJ1-1, reads KAGVTQTPRYLIKTRGQQVTLSCSPISGHRSVSWYQQTPGQGLQFLFEYFSETQRNKGNFPGRFSGRQFSNSRSEMNVSTLELGDSALYLCASSLVANTEAFFGQGTRLTVV.

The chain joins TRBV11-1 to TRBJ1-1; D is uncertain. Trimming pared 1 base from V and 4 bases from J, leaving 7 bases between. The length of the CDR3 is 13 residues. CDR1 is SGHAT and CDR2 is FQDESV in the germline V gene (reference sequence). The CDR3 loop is CASSLEAGTEAFF. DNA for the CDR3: TGTGCCAGCAGCTTAGAGGCAGGCACTGAAGCTTTCTTT.

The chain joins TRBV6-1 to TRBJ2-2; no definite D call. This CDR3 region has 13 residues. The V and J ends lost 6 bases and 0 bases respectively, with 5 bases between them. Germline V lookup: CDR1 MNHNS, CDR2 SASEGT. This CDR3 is CASRTANTGELFF. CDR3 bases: TGTGCCAGCAGAACGGCGAACACCGGGGAGCTGTTTTTT.

This chain's CDR3 is CASSLGAGGPVEQYF. DNA for the CDR3: TGTGCCAGCAGCTTAGGAGCGGGAGGACCTGTGGAGCAGTACTTC. This chain links TRBV11-2 with TRBJ2-7; 9 bases are a match to TRBD2. This CDR3 contains 15 residues. Germline-derived CDR1 and CDR2 are SGHAT and FQNNGV. V lost 1 base to trimming and J lost 7 bases; unmatched junction nucleotides: 8.

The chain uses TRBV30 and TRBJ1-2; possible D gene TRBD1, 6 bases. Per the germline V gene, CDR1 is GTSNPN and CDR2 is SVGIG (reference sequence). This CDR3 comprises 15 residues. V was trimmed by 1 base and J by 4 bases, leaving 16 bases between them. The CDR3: CAWSATGFSFYGYTF. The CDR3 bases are TGTGCCTGGAGTGCCACAGGGTTTTCCTTCTATGGCTACACCTTC.

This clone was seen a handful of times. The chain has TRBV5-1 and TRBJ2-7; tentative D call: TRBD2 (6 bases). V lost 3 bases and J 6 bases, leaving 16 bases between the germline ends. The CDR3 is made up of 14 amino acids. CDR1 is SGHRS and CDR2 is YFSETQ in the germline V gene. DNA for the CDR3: TGCGCCAGCAGCTATTCGGGAGCTGGTTTCGAGCAGTACTTC. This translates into CASSYSGAGFEQYF.

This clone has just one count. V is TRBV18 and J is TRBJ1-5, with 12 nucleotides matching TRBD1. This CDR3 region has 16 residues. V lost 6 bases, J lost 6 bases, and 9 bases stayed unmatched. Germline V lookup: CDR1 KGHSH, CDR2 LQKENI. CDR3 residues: CASSASGQGAGQPQHF. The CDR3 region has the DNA TGTGCCAGCTCCGCCTCGGGACAGGGGGCTGGTCAGCCCCAGCATTTT.

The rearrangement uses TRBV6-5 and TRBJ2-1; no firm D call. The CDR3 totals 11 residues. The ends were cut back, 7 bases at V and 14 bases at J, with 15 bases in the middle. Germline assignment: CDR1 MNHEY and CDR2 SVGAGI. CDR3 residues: CASNFLDKKFF. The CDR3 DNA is TGTGCCAGCAACTTTCTAGATAAGAAGTTCTTC.

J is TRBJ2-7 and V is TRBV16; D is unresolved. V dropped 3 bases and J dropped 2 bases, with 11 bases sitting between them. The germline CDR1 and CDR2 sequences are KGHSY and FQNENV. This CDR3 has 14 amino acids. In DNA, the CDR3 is TGTGCCAGCAGCCAGCAAGGCGGTACCTACGAGCAGTACTTC. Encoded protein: CASSQQGGTYEQYF.

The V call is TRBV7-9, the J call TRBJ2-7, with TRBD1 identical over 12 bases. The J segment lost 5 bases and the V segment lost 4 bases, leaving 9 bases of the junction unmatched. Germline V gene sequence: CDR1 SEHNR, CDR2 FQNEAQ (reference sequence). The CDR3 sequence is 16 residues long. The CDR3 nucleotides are TGTGCCAGCAGCTCCCAGGGGGACAGGGGGCGGCACGAGCAGTACTTC. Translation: CASSSQGDRGRHEQYF.

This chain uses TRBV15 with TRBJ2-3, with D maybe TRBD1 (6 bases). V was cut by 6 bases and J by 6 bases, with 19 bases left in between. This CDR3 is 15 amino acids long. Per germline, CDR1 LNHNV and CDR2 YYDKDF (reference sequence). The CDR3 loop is CATRSPRTATDTQYF. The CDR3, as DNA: TGTGCCACCAGGTCTCCTCGGACAGCCACGGATACGCAGTATTTT.